This TCR beta chain was observed in a study of cytomegalovirus exposure and HLA in healthy donors (dated by TCRdb to about 2017). Regarding the study in general: An earlier analysis of several hundred of the donors reported over 250 Gb of sequence data and 95 million to 130 million unique TCR beta sequences obtained from about 170 million T cells. Every repertoire in the discovery cohort had been generated on one and the same sequencing platform. An early release covering approximately 600 HLA-typed donors comprised about 310 gigabases of sequencing data and some 79 million unique TCR sequences. HLA typing covered class I and class II loci at four-digit resolution. In a later genetic analysis, genome-wide SNP genotypes for about three fifths of the 666 donors were used, and that subset was treated as a discovery cohort. In addition to the first cohort of roughly 670 subjects, a separate validation cohort of approximately 130 different subjects was used. Alongside the repertoire data, information on donor age, sex, ethnicity and CMV serostatus was compiled. Rather than drawing on any new phenotypic data, the later analysis identified candidate immune exposures from TCR beta sequences and the way those sequences occurred across donors. The study combined high-throughput TCR immunosequencing, statistical association of individual TCRs with disease status, and machine learning to predict cytomegalovirus infection status. Roughly five DR-DQ haplotypes were handled as single units for association and clustering because linkage in the cohort was strong. Typing coverage differed by locus: A, B, C, DRB1 and DQB1 were typed in about 629-640 donors, DQA1 in about 550, DPA1 in around 610, and DPB1 in roughly 450. Using immunosequencing, the study profiled T cell repertoires from 640 or so subjects and related those repertoires to cytomegalovirus serostatus. Among under 450 genotyped donors of the cohort, an average of about 240,000 unique TCR beta nucleotide sequences were sequenced per donor, 15% to 20% of them non-productive. Among the 398 genotyped donors, around 81% belonged to the genetic ancestry cluster associated with self-reported Caucasian donors. An earlier analysis of 500 to 650 of the donors applied high-throughput TCR beta sequencing to assess whether each TCR beta V gene segment acted as functional or pseudogenic. The study was designed to test whether signatures of past pathogen exposure could be identified by cataloging public T cell receptors. In a later analysis, previously published TCR beta repertoires from fewer than 750 donors were re-analyzed and high-resolution HLA genotyping was added so that TCR occurrence patterns could be studied.

The library was built by means of the immunoSEQ multiplex PCR assay. For the multiplex PCR, a mixture combining 60 forward primers for TCR Vbeta segments and 13 reverse primers for TCR Jbeta segments was used. The CDR3 region of rearranged TCR beta genes was amplified from genomic DNA with a multiplex PCR assay. On the Illumina HiSeq System, the amplified TCR beta libraries were sequenced as 87-base-pair reads. The study's own analysis went as follows. A later analysis counted tens of millions of unique TCR beta chains across the 670 or so repertoires, and 10 million to 11 million of these chains were shared by at least two donors. Raw reads were error-corrected and collapsed into unique sequences with a nearest-neighbor algorithm that merged closely related sequences to remove PCR and sequencing errors. Alignment of CDR3 sequences to IMGT reference sequences was used to assign V, D and J gene segments. For a sequence to be retained, a match of at least six nucleotides to both a V gene segment and a J gene segment was required. Rearrangements were called productive when the CDR3 lacked stop codons and stayed in frame with V and J; all others were non-productive. CDR3 was defined according to IMGT convention as the region running from the second conserved V-encoded cysteine to the conserved J-encoded phenylalanine. Sequences without an unambiguous match to a single V gene segment were excluded from the earlier analysis of several hundred of the donors. An earlier analysis of approximately 590 of the donors classified V segments as functional when productive rearrangements were above 56.7% and as segregating when the standard deviation between donors was above 5%. A statistical classification framework was built to diagnose cytomegalovirus status from the catalog of TCR beta chain sequences. V and J gene assignment, in a later analysis, came from comparing TCR nucleotide sequences with IMGT/GENE-DB human TR gene sequences. A later analysis assigned CDR3 sequences and most-parsimonious VDJ recombination scenarios with the TCRdist pipeline. In a later analysis, each TCR beta chain was defined by its CDR3 amino acid sequence together with its V-gene family, and reads lacking a unique V-gene family were excluded. In a later analysis, fewer than 600 highly shared, low-generation-probability nucleotide sequences were removed to address suspected cross-contamination and a sequencing artifact. In a later analysis, a clonal expansion index was calculated for each public chain from normalized within-repertoire ranks of inferred template counts. Generation probabilities in a later analysis came from a VDJ recombination model fitted to out-of-frame rearrangements, and those results were checked against IGoR. A later analysis scored TCR-TCR, TCR-HLA and TCR-CMV co-occurrence with hypergeometric tests, applying a repertoire-size bias correction to TCR pairs. A later analysis estimated false discovery rates by permuting HLA or CMV assignments 20 times. In a later analysis, co-occurring TCRs were grouped using DBSCAN, with TCRdist sequence similarity added in when clustering inside HLA-allele-positive subsets. Repertoires with fewer than 30,000 or more than 120,000 public chains, plus five repertoires with anomalous nucleotide sharing, were excluded from co-occurrence clustering. TCRdb obtained this table from immuneACCESS and retained in-frame rearrangements with V and J assigned. These tables miss some clones; where compared with another copy, unresolved V genes account for less than half of the shortfall, and the remainder is unexplained. V, J and clone size derive from that table, while D and trimming were established from the DNA sequence. The sample has around 170,000 clones on record, roughly 80% of them singletons. 1.4% of the sample is in the top ten clones.

V is cut back by 0 bases and J by 2 bases, with 0 bases in the junction unmatched. Taken from the germline V gene, the CDR1 and CDR2 loops are SGHRS and YFSETQ. There are 15 amino acids in the CDR3, from cysteine to phenylalanine inclusive. Here the CDR3 DNA is all that survives: 45 bases in frame from base 1. The research as a whole found: HLA typing was unavailable for some donors at each locus, so association tests used only the typed subset. Roughly 17 rarely observed V segments, including chromosome 9 orphons, were excluded from the earlier analysis of approximately 500 of the donors because counts were too low. Broadly in line with IMGT annotations, most TCR beta V segments showed up in productive rearrangements about 87% or about 30% of the time in an earlier analysis of 450 to 600 of the donors. V-gene and J-gene trimming of TCR beta chains was associated with a missense DCLRE1C variant in a later genetic analysis, and the association was replicated in an independent cohort. This cohort had only TCR beta chains sequenced, and the lack of alpha or paired-chain data limited which features could be detected. Compared with the approximately 710-donor mean, donors in an Asian-associated ancestry cluster had fewer N-insertions in productive TCRs, according to a later genetic analysis. Correlated functional status among segregating V segments might reflect linkage disequilibrium, but an unknown experimental factor could not be ruled out. The classifier was reported to diagnose cytomegalovirus status with high specificity and sensitivity in both the original and validation cohorts. Immune exposure information for the cohort was limited to CMV serostatus. In a later analysis, HLA-associated TCR beta chains showed more clonal expansion and lower generation probabilities than non-associated chains that were equally common. A cluster of highly shared sequence variants was judged likely to represent a technical artifact of the sequencing pipeline. Strong co-occurrence of HLA alleles, especially DR and DQ, made assigning TCR associations to individual alleles difficult. In a later analysis, TCR association rates were found to vary across HLA loci, with the most associated TCRs seen for DRB1 alleles and the fewest for HLA-C alleles. According to a later analysis, parvovirus B19, influenza, CMV and Epstein-Barr virus appeared linked to several top co-occurrence clusters. In a later analysis, around 17,000 TCR beta sequences were associated with specific HLA alleles at a false discovery rate of 0.05. A further reported finding was that TCR beta sequences accurately predicted the HLA-A and HLA-B alleles for most subjects in the first cohort. The study listed 170 or so TCR beta chains as associated with cytomegalovirus. Roughly uniform sequencing depth across donors was assumed in presence/absence analyses, although this assumption may not hold. A few of the identified cytomegalovirus-associated TCR beta chains were confirmed in vitro to be specific for cytomegalovirus antigens. The authors suggested that the approach could potentially be extended to other disease states and immunological phenotypes. Across donors, most TCR sequences were observed very rarely, whereas some public TCRs were present in many individuals. In a later analysis, most CMV-associated TCR beta chains were found to appear HLA-restricted, with HLA associations seemingly driven largely by CMV exposure. Because the 87-base-pair reads could not distinguish some IMGT-functional V segments, including TRBV6-2 and TRBV6-3, those segments were excluded.

Remarks on this clone: No cognate antigen has been identified for it. Within one base of it there is no much larger clone, and no base qualities were kept.

The cohort consisted of fewer than 700 healthy bone marrow donors. All cohort members were sampled while nominally healthy, although unrecorded immune exposures were likely present. The donor was CMV seronegative and was included in the group of several hundred seronegative cohort members. A peripheral blood sample was provided by each donor, and peripheral blood mononuclear cells were used for TCR beta sequencing. The Qiagen DNeasy Blood Extraction Kit was used to extract genomic DNA from the blood cell samples. The TCR originated in a male donor in good health and CMV-seronegative. Sequenced sample: PBMCs. This chain is built from TRBV5-1 and TRBJ2-7; a stretch of 12 junction bases matches TRBD2. The CDR3 reads as follows: CASSLGTSGTYEQYF. The nucleotides are TGCGCCAGCAGCTTGGGGACTAGCGGGACCTACGAGCAGTACTTC.